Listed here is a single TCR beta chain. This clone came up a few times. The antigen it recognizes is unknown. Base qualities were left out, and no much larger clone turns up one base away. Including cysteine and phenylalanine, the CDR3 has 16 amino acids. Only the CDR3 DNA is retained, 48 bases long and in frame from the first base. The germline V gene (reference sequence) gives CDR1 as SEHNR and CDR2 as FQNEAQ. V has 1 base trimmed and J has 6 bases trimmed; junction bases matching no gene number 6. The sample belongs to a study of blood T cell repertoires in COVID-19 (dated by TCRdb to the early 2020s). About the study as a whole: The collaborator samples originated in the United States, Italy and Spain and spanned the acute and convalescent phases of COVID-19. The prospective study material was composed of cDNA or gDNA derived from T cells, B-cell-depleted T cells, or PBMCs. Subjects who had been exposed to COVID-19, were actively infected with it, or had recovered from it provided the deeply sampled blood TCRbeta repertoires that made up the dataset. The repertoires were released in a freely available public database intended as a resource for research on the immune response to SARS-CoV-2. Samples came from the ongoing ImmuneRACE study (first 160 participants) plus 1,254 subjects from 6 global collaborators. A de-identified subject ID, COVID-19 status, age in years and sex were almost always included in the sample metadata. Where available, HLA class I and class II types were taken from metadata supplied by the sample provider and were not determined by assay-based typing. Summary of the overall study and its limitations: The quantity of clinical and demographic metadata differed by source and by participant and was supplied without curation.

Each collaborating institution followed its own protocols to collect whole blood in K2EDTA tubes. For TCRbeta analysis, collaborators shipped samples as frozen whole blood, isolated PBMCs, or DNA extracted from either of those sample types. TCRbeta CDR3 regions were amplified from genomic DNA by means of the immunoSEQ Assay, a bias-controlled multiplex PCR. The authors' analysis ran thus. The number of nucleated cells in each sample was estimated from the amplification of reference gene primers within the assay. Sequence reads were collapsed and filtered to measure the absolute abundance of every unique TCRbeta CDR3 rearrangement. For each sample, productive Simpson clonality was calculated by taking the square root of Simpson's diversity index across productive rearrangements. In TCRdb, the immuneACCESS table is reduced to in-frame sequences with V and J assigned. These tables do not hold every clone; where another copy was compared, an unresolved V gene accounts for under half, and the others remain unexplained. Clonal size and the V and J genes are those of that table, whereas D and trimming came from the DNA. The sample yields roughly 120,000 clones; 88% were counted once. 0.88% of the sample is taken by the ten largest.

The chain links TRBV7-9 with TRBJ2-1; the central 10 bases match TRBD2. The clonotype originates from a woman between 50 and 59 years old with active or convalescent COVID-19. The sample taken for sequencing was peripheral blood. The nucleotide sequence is TGTGCCAGCAGCTTAGTGGGGACTAGCGCCCGCAATGAGCAGTTCTTC. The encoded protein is CASSLVGTSARNEQFF.